Included here is one T cell receptor beta chain sequence, with context. These data originate in a study of blood T cell repertoires in COVID-19. Study-level background: There were acute and convalescent COVID-19 samples, and they came from the United States, Italy and Spain.

Data came from immunoSEQ multiplex PCR; TCRdb stores just in-frame clones and leaves some out. Here the sample spans 250,000 or so clones, 65% to 85% being singletons. Trimming took 0 bases from V and 2 from J, leaving 5 bases between them. From germline, CDR1 is LNHNV and CDR2 YYDKDF (reference sequence). The CDR3 length is 13 residues. Input material: PBMCs or T cells enriched from blood (not recorded which). V gene TRBV15 combines with J gene TRBJ2-7, with unresolved D. The clonotype was recovered from a man aged 45-60 years who had recovered from COVID-19. The CDR3 spells CATSRDQAYEQYF. CDR3 nucleotide sequence: TGTGCCACCAGCAGAGACCAGGCCTACGAGCAGTACTTC.